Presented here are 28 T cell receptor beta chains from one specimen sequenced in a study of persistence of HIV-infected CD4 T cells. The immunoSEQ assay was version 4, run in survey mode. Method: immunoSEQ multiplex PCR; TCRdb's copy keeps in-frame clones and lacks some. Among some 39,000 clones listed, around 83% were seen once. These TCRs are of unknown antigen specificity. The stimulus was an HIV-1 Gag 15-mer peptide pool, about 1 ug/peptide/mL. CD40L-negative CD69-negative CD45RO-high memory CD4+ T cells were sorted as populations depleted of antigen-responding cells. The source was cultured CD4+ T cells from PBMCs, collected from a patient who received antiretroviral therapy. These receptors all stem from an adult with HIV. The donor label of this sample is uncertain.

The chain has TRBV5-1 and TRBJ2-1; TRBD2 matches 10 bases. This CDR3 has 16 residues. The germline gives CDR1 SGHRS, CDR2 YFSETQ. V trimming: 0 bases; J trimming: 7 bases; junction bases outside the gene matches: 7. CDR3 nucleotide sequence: TGCGCCAGCAGCTTGGTGGGAGCGGGGGGGCGGAATGAGCAGTTCTTC. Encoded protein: CASSLVGAGGRNEQFF.

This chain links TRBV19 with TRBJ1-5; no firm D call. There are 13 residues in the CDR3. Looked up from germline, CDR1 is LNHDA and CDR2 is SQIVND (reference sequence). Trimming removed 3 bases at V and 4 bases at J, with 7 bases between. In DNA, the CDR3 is TGTGCCAGTAGTATTAGGACTAATCAGCCCCAGCATTTT. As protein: CASSIRTNQPQHF.

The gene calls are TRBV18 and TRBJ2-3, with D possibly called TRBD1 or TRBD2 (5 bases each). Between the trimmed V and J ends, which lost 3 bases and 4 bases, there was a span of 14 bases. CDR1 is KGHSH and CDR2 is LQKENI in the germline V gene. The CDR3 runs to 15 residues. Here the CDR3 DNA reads TGTGCCAGCTCACCGAAATCCGGGACCGCAGATACGCAGTATTTT. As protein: CASSPKSGTADTQYF.

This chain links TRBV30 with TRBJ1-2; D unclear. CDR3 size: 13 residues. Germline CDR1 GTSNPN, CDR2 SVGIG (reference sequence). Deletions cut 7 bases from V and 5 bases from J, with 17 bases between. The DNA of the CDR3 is TGTGCCTCCCCGATCTACGGTGGGTATGGCTACACCTTC. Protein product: CASPIYGGYGYTF.

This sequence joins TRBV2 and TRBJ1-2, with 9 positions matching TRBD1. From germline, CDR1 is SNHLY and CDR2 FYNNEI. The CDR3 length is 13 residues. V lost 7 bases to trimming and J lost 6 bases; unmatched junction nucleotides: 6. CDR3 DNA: TGTGCCAGCAAAAAGACAGGGGGAGATGGCTACACCTTC. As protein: CASKKTGGDGYTF.

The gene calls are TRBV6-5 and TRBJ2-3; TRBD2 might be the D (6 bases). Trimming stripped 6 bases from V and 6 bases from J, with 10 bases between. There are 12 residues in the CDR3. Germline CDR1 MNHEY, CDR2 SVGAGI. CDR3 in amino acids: CASRDYQDTQYF. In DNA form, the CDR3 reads TGTGCCAGCAGGGACTACCAGGATACGCAGTATTTT.

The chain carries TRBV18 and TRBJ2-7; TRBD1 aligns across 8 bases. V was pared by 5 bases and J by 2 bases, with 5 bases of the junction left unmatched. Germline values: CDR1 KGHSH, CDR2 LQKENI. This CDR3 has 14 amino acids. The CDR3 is CASSSGQGTYEQYF. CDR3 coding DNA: TGTGCCAGCTCATCAGGACAGGGCACCTACGAGCAGTACTTC.

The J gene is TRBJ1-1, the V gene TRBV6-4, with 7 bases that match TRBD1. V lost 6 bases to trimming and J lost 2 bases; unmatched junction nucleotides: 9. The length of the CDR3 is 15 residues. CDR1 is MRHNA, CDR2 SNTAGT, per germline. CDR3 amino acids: CASRLDRATNTEAFF. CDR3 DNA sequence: TGTGCCAGCAGACTAGACAGGGCAACAAACACTGAAGCTTTCTTT.

The DNA of the CDR3 is TGTGCCAGCAGGAGGGAGGGGTACACTGAAGCTTTCTTT. Protein sequence: CASRREGYTEAFF. The chain couples TRBV28 to TRBJ1-1, with D possibly matching TRBD1 (5 bases). V was pared by 6 bases and J by 3 bases, with 11 bases between. The CDR3 length is 13 residues. The germline gives CDR1 MDHEN, CDR2 SYDVKM.

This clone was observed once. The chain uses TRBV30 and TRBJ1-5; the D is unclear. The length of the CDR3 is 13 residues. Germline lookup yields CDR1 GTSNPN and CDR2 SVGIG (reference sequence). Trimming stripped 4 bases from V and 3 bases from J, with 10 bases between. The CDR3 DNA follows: TGTGCCTGGACTCACAGTGACAATCAGCCCCAGCATTTT. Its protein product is CAWTHSDNQPQHF.

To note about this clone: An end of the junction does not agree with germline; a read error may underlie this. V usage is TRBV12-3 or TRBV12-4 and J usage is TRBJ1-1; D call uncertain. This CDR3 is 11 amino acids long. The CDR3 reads CASSKNNEAFF. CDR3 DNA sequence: TGTGCCAGCAGTAAAAACAATGAAGCTTTCTTT.

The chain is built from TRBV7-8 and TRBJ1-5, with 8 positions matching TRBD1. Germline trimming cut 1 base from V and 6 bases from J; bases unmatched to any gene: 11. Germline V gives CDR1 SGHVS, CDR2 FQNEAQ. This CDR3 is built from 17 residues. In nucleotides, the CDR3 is TGTGCCAGCAGCTTAGAAGGCAGGGGGCAAAGAAGTCAGCCCCAGCATTTT. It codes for CASSLEGRGQRSQPQHF. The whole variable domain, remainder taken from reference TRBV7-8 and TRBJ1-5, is GAGVSQSPRYKVAKRGQDVALRCDPISGHVSLFWYQQALGQGPEFLTYFQNEAQLDKSGLPSDRFFAERPEGSVSTLKIQRTQQEDSAVYLCASSLEGRGQRSQPQHFGDGTRLSIL.

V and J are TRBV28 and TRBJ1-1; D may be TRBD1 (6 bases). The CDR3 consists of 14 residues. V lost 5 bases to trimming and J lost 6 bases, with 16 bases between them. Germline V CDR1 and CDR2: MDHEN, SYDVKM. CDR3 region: CASSPQQGDSEAFF. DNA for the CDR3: TGTGCCAGCAGTCCTCAACAGGGAGACTCTGAAGCTTTCTTT.

Here the CDR3 reads CAWSPDPREKLFF. The CDR3 nucleotides are TGTGCCTGGAGTCCAGACCCTAGGGAAAAACTGTTTTTT. The chain carries TRBV30 and TRBJ1-4; no clear D. Germline CDR1 is GTSNPN and CDR2 is SVGIG (reference sequence). The ends were cut back, 2 bases at V and 8 bases at J, with 12 bases in the middle. The CDR3 is 13 amino acids.

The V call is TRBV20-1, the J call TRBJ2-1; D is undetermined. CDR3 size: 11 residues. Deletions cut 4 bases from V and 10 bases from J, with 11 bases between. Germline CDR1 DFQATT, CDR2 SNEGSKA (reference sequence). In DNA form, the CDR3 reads TGCAGTGCTACACAGCATGTAGAGCAGTTCTTC. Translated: CSATQHVEQFF.

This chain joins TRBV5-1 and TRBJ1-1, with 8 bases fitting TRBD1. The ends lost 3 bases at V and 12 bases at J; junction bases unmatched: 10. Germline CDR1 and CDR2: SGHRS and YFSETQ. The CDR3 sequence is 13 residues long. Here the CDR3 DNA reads TGCGCCAGCAGCTCCCTGACAGGGGACCAAACTTTCTTT. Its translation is CASSSLTGDQTFF.

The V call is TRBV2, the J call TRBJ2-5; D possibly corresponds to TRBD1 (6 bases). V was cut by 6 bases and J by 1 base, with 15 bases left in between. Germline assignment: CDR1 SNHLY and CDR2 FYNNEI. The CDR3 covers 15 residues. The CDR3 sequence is CASREMGHFQETQYF. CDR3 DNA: TGTGCCAGCAGAGAGATGGGACACTTCCAAGAGACCCAGTACTTC.

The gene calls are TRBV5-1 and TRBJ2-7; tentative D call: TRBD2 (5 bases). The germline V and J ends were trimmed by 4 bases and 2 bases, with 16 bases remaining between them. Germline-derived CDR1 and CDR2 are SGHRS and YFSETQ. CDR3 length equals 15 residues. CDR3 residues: CASSPEVGETYEQYF. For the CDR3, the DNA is TGCGCCAGCAGCCCGGAGGTGGGTGAGACCTACGAGCAGTACTTC.

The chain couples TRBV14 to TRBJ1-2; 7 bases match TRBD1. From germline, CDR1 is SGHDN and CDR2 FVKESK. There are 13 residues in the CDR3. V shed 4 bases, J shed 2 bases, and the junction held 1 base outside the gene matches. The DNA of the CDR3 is TGTGCCAGCAGCCCAGGGGGGAACTATGGCTACACCTTC. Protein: CASSPGGNYGYTF. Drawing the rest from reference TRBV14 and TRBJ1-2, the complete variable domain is EAGVTQFPSHSVIEKGQTVTLRCDPISGHDNLYWYRRVMGKEIKFLLHFVKESKQDESGMPNNRFLAERTGGTYSTLKVQPAELEDSGVYFCASSPGGNYGYTFGSGTRLTVV.

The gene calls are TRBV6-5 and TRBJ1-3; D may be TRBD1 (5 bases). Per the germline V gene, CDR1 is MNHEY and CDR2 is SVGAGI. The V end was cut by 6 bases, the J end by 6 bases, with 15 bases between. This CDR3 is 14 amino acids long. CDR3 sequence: CASSLGGDANTIYF. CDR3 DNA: TGTGCCAGCAGCTTGGGGGGGGATGCAAACACCATATATTTT.

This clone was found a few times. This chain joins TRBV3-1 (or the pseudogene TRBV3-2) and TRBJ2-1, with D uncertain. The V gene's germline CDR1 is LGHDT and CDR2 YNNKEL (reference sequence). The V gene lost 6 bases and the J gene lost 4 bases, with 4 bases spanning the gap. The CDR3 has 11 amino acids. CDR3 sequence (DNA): TGTGCCAGCAGGGGGTACAATGAGCAGTTCTTC. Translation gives CASRGYNEQFF.

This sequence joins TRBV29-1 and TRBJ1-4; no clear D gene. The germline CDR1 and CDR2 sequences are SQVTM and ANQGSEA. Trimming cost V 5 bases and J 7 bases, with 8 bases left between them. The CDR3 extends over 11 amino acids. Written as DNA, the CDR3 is TGCAGCGTTCAAGGGTCTGAAAAACTGTTTTTT. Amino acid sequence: CSVQGSEKLFF.

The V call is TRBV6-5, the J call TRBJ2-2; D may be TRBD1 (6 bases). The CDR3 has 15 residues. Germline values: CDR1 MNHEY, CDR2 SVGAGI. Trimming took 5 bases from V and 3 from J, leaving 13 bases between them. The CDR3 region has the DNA TGTGCCAGCAGTAAGACAGGCGCCGACACCGGGGAGCTGTTTTTT. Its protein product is CASSKTGADTGELFF.

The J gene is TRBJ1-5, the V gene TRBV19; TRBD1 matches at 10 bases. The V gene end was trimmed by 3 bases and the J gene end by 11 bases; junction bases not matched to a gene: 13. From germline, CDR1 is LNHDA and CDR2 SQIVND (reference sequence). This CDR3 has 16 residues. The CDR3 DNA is TGTGCCAGTAGTATTCTGGGACAGGGGTCGCGGGGGGCCCAGCATTTT. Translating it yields CASSILGQGSRGAQHF. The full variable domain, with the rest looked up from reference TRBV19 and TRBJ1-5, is DGGITQSPKYLFRKEGQNVTLSCEQNLNHDAMYWYRQDPGQGLRLIYYSQIVNDFQKGDIAEGYSVSREKKESFPLTVTSAQKNPTAFYLCASSILGQGSRGAQHFGDGTRLSIL.

CDR3 amino acids: CASSAFTDTQYF. CDR3 nucleotides: TGTGCCAGCAGCGCCTTTACAGATACGCAGTATTTT. This chain links TRBV9 with TRBJ2-3; no firm D call. Germline assignment: CDR1 SGDLS and CDR2 YYNGEE. The CDR3 extends over 12 amino acids. The germline V and J ends were trimmed by 3 bases and 3 bases, with 5 bases remaining between them.

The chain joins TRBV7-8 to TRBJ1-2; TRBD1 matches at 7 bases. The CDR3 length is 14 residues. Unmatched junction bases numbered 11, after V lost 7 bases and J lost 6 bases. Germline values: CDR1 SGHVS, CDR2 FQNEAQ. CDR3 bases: TGTGCCAGCACCCCCCAGGGGGGGTACCATGGCTACACCTTC. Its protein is CASTPQGGYHGYTF.

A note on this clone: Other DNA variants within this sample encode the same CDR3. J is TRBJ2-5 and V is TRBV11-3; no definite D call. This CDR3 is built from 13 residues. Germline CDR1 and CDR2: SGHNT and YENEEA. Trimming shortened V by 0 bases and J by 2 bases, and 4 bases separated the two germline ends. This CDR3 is CASSLDGQETQYF. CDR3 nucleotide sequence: TGTGCCAGCAGCTTAGATGGACAAGAGACCCAGTACTTC.

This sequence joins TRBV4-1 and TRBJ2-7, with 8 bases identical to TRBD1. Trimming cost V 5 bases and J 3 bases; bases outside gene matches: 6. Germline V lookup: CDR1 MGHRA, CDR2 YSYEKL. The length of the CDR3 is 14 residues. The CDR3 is CASSSGTGGYEQYF. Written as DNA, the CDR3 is TGCGCCAGCAGCTCCGGGACAGGCGGCTACGAGCAGTACTTC.